This T cell receptor beta chain appears in the sequencing data of a study of T cells in Graves' hyperthyroidism and ophthalmopathy. Whole-study findings and limits: From stable hyperthyroidism, ophthalmopathy was set apart by a 13 V-J model.

This clonotype showed up many times. The antigen is unknown. Thyroid ultrasound and orbital computed tomography, with clinical symptoms and serum thyroxine and TRAb, informed diagnoses. CDR1 and CDR2 from the germline V gene are PRHDT and FYEKMQ (reference sequence). Trimming removed 0 bases from V and 10 bases from J, with 9 bases in between. CDR3 length: 13 amino acids. There were TCR beta CDR3 regions amplified from RNA transcripts. The study used the HTBI primer set for a first-round RT-PCR of the TCR CDR3. TCRdb independently ran MiXCR on the multiplex PCR reads; one entry per CDR3 protein. The data show approximately 690,000 distinct CDR3 sequences, about a fifth seen once.

The receptor was derived from a man younger than 40 with Graves' ophthalmopathy. The chain combines TRBV13 with TRBJ1-4, with D perhaps matching TRBD1 (6 bases). The sequencing sample was made of blood. CDR3 protein: CASSLGGGGKLFF. The CDR3 region has the DNA TGTGCCAGCAGCTTAGGAGGGGGAGGAAAACTGTTTTTT.